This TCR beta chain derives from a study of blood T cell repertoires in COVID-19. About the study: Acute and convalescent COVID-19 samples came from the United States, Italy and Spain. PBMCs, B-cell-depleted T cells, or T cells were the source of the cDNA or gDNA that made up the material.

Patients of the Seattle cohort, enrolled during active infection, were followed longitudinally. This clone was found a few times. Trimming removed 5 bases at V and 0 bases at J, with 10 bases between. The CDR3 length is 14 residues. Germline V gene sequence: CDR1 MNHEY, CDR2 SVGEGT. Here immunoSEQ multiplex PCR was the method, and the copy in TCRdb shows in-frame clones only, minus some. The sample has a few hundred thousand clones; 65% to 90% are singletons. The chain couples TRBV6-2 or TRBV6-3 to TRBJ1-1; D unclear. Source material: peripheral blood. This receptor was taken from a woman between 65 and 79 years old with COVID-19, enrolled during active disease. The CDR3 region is CASSMTYMNTEAFF. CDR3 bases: TGTGCCAGCAGTATGACATACATGAACACTGAAGCTTTCTTT.